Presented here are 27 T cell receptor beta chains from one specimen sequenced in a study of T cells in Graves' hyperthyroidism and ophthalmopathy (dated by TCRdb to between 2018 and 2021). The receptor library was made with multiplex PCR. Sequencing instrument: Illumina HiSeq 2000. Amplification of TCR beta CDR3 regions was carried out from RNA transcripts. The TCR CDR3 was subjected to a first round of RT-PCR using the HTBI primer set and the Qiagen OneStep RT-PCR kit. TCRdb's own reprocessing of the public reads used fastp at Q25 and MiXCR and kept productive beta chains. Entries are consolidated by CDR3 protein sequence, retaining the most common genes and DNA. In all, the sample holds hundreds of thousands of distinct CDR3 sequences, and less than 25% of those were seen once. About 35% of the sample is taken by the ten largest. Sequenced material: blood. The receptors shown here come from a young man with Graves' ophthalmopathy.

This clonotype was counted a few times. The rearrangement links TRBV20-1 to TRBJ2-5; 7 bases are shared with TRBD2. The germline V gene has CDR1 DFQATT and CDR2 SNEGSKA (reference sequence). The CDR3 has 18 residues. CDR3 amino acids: CREREGAGLGLGKETQYF. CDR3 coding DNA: TGCAGAGAACGAGAGGGAGCGGGGCTAGGCTTGGGGAAGGAGACCCAGTACTTC.

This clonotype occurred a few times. The CDR3 region has the DNA TGTGCCAGCAGCTTACGAAAGGGAATCGGGGATAGCAATCAGCCCCAGCATTTT. It encodes CASSLRKGIGDSNQPQHF. The chain uses TRBV7-8 and TRBJ1-5; no reliable D call. Germline V lookup: CDR1 SGHVS, CDR2 FQNEAQ. V lost 2 bases and J lost 0, with 17 bases in between. There are 18 residues in the CDR3.

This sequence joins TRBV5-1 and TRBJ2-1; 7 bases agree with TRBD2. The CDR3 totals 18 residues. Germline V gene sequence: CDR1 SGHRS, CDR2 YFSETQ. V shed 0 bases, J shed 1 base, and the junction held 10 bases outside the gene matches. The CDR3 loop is CASSLGLAVSGSYNEQFF. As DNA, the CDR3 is TGCGCCAGCAGCTTGGGACTAGCTGTATCTGGGTCCTACAATGAGCAGTTCTTC. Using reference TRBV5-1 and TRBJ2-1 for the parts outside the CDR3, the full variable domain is KAGVTQTPRYLIKTRGQQVTLSCSPISGHRSVSWYQQTPGQGLQFLFEYFSETQRNKGNFPGRFSGRQFSNSRSEMNVSTLELGDSALYLCASSLGLAVSGSYNEQFFGPGTRLTVL.

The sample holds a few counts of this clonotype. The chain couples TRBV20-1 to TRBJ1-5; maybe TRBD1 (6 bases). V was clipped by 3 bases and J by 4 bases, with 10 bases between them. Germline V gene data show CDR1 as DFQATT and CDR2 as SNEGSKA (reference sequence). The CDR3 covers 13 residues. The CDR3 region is CSASVTGNQPQHF. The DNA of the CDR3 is TGCAGTGCTAGCGTCACAGGGAATCAGCCCCAGCATTTT.

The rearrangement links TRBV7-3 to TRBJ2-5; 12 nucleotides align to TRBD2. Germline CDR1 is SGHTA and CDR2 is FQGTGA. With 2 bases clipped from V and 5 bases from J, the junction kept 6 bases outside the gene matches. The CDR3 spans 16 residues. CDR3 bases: TGTGCCAGCAGCTTACTAGCGGGAGGGTCCAGGGAGACCCAGTACTTC. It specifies CASSLLAGGSRETQYF.

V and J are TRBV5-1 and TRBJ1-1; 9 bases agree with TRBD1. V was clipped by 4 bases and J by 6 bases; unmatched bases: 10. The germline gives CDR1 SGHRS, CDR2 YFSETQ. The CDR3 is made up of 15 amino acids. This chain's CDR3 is CASSGGTGMFAEAFF. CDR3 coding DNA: TGCGCCAGCAGCGGCGGGACAGGGATGTTCGCTGAAGCTTTCTTT.

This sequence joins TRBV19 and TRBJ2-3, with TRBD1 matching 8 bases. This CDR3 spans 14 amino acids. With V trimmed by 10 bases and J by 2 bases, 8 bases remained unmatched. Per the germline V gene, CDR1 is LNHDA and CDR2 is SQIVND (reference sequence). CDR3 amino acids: CATSRTGNTDTQYF. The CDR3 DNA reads TGTGCCACATCCAGGACAGGGAACACAGATACGCAGTATTTT.

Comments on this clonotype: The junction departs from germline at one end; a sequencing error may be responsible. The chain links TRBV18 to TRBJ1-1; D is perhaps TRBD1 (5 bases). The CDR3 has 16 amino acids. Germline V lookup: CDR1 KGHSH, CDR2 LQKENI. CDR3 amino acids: CANSRAWHRPNTEAFF. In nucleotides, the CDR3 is TGTGCCAACTCACGGGCGTGGCACAGGCCGAACACTGAAGCTTTCTTT.

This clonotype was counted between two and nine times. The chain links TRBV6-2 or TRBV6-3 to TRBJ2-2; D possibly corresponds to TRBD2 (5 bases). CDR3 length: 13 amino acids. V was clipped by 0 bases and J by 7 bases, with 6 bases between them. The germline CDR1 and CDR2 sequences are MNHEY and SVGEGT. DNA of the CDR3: TGTGCCAGCAGTTACTCGCGGGTCGGGGAGCTGTTTTTT. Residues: CASSYSRVGELFF.

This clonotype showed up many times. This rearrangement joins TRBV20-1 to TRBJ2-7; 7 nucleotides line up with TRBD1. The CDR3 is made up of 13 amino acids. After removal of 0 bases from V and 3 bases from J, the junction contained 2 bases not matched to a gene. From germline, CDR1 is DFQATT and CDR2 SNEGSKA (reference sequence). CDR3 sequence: CSAREGTDYEQYF. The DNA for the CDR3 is TGCAGTGCTAGAGAAGGGACAGACTACGAGCAGTACTTC.

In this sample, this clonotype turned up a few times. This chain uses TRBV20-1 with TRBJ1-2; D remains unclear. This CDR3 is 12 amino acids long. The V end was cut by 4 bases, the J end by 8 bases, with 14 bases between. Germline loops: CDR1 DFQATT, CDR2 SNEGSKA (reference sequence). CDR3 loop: CSATDRAGGYTF. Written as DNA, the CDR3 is TGCAGTGCTACCGACCGGGCTGGAGGCTACACCTTC.

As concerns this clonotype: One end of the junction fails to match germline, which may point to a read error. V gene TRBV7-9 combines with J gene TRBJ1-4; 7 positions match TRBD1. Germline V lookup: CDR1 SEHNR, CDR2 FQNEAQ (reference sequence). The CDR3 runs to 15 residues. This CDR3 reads CASSSSTGYREKLFF. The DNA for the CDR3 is TGTGCCAGTAGCTCCTCGACAGGGTATAGGGAAAAACTGTTTTTT.

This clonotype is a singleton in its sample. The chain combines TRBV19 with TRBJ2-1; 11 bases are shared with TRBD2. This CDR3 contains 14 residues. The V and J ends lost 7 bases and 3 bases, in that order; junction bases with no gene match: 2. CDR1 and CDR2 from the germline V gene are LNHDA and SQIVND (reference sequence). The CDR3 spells CASKLAGVYNEQFF. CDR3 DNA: TGTGCCAGTAAACTAGCGGGAGTCTACAATGAGCAGTTCTTC.

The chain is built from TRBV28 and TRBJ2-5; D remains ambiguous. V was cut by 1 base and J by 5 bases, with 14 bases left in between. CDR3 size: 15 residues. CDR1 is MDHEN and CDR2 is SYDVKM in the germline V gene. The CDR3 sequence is CASSLLGPRRETQYF. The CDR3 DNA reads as TGTGCCAGCAGTTTATTAGGGCCGCGCCGGGAGACCCAGTACTTC.

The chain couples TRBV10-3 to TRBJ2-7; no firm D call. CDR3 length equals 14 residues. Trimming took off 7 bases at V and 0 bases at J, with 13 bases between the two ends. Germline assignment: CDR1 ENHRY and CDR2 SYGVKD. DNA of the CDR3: TGTGCCATCAAGTCTGCCTTGGGCTCCTACGAGCAGTACTTC. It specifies CAIKSALGSYEQYF.

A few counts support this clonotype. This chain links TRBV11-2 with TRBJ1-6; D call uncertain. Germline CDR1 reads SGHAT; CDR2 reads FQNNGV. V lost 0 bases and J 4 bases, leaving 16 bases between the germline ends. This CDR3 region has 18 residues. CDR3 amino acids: CASSLDSRETSYNSPLHF. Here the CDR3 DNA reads TGTGCCAGCAGCTTAGATTCCCGGGAGACCTCGTATAATTCACCCCTCCACTTT.

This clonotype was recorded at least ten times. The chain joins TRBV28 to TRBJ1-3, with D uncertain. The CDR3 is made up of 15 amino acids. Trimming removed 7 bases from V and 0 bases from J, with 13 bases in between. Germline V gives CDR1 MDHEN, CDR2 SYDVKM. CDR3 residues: CASTWTESSGNTIYF. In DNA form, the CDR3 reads TGTGCCAGCACATGGACGGAAAGCTCTGGAAACACCATATATTTT.

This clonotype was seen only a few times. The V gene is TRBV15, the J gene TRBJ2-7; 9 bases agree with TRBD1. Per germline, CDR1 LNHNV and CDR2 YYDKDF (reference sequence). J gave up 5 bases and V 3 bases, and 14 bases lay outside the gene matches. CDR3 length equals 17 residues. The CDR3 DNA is TGTGCCACCAGCAGTACCCCCGGGACAGGGCGAATCCACGAGCAGTACTTC. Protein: CATSSTPGTGRIHEQYF.

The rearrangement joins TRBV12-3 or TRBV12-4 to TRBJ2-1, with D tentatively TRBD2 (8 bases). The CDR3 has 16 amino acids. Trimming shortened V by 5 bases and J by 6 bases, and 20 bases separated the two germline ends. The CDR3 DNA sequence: TGTGCCAGCAGTCCAGGGGGGACTAGAGATAGCAATGAGCAGTTCTTC. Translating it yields CASSPGGTRDSNEQFF.

This chain's CDR3 is CASSLARGNNQPQHF. The DNA of the CDR3 is TGTGCCAGCAGCTTAGCGAGGGGGAACAATCAGCCCCAGCATTTT. J is TRBJ1-5 and V is TRBV7-2; tentative D call: TRBD1 (6 bases). Germline V gene sequence: CDR1 SGHTA, CDR2 FQGNSA. The CDR3 runs 15 residues. Trimming cost V 0 bases and J 3 bases, with 9 bases left between them.

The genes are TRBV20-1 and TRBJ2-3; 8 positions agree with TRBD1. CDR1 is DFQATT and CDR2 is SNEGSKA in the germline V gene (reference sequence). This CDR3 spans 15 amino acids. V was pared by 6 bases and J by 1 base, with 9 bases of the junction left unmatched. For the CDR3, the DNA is TGCAGTGCCGAACTGACAGGGGTACGCACAGATACGCAGTATTTT. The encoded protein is CSAELTGVRTDTQYF.

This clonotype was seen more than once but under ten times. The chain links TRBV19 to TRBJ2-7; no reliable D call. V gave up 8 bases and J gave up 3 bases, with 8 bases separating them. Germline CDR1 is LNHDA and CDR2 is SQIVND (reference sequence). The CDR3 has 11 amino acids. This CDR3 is CASADIYEQYF. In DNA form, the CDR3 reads TGTGCCAGTGCCGACATCTACGAGCAGTACTTC. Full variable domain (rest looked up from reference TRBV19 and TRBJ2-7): DGGITQSPKYLFRKEGQNVTLSCEQNLNHDAMYWYRQDPGQGLRLIYYSQIVNDFQKGDIAEGYSVSREKKESFPLTVTSAQKNPTAFYLCASADIYEQYFGPGTRLTVT.

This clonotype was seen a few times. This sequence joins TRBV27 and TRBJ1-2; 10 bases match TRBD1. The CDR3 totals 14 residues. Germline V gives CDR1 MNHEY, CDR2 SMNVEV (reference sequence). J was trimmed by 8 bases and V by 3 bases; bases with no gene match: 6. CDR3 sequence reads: CASSFPDRGLGYTF. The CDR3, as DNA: TGTGCCAGCAGTTTCCCCGACAGGGGGCTAGGCTACACCTTC.

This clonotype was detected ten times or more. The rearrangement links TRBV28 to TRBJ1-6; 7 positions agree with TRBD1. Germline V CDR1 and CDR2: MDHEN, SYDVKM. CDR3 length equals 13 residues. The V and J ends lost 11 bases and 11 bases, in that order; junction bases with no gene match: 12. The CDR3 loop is CAGRDSLETPLHF. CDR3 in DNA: TGTGCCGGGCGGGACAGTCTAGAGACACCCCTCCACTTT.

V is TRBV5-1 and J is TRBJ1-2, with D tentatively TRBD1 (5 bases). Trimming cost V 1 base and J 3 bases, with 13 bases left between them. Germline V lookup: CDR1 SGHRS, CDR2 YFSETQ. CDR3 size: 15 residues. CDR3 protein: CASSLTDQGDYGYTF. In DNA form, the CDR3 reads TGCGCCAGCAGCTTGACTGACCAGGGCGACTATGGCTACACCTTC.

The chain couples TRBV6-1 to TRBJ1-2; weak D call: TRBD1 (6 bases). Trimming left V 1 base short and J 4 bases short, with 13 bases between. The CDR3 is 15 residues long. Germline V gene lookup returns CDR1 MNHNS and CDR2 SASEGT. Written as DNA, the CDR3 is TGTGCCAGCAGTGAAGTCGGGGGCGCATTCTATGGCTACACCTTC. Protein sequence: CASSEVGGAFYGYTF.

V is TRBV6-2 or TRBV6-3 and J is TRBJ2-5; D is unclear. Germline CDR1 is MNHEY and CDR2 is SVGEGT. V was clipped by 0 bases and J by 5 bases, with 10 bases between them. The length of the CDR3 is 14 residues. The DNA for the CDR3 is TGTGCCAGCAGTTACTCGTGGGGATCGGAGACCCAGTACTTC. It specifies CASSYSWGSETQYF.